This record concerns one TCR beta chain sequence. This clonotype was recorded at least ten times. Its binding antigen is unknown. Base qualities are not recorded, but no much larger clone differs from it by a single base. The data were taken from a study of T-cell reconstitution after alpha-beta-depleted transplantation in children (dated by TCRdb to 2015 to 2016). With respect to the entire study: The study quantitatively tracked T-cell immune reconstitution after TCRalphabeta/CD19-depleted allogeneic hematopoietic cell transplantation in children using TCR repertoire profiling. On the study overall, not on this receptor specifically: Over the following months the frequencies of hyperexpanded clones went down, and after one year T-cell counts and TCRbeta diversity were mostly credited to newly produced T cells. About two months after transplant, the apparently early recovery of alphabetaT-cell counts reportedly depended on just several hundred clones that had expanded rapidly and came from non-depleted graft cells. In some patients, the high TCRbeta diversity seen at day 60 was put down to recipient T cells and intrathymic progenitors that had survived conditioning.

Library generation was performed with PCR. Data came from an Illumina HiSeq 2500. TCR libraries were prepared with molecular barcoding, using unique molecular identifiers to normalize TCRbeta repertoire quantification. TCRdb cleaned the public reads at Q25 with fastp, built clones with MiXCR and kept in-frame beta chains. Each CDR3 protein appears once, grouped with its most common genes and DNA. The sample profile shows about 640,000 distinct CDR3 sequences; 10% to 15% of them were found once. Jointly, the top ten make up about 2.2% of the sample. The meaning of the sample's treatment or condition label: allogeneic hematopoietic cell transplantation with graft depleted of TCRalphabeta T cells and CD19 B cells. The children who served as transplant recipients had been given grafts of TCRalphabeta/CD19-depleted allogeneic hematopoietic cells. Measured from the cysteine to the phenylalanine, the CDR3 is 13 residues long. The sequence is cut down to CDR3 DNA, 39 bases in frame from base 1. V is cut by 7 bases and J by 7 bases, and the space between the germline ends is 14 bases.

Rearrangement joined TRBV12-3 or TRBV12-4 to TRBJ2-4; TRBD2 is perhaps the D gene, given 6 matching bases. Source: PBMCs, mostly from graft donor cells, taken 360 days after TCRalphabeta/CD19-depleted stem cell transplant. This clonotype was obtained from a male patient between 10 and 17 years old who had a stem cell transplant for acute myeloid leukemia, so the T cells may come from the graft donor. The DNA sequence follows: TGTGCCAGCACTACACGGGGGACCAACATTCAGTACTTC. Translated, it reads CASTTRGTNIQYF.